Listed here are 26 T cell receptor beta chains from one sample, sequenced in a study of T-cell reconstitution after alpha-beta-depleted transplantation in children. Unique molecular identifiers were built into the TCRbeta library. TCRdb fed the PCR reads into MiXCR, producing one record per CDR3 protein. The profile shows 600,000 or so distinct CDR3 sequences, about 23% of them singletons. The sequencing used PBMCs, mostly from graft donor cells, collected 360 days after TCRalphabeta/CD19-depleted stem cell transplant. Source of these receptors: a boy younger than two who had a stem cell transplant for acute myeloid leukemia, so the T cells may come from the graft donor.

This clonotype was counted between two and nine times. The chain's CDR3 is CSAERGGGRRDTQYF. CDR3 nucleotides: TGCAGTGCTGAGAGGGGGGGGGGCCGACGAGATACGCAGTATTTT. The V and J genes are TRBV20-1 and TRBJ2-3; D possibly corresponds to TRBD2 (7 bases). Per germline, CDR1 DFQATT and CDR2 SNEGSKA (reference sequence). Trimming pared 5 bases from V and 5 bases from J, leaving 20 bases between. The CDR3 is 15 residues long.

The chain uses TRBV11-2 and TRBJ1-1, with TRBD1 as a possible D gene (5 bases). This CDR3 contains 14 residues. Germline V gene sequence: CDR1 SGHAT, CDR2 FQNNGV. Trimming cost V 5 bases and J 1 base, with 11 bases left between them. CDR3 sequence reads: CASSRDLTNTEAFF. DNA of the CDR3: TGTGCCAGCAGCCGGGACCTCACGAACACTGAAGCTTTCTTT.

The sample holds many counts of this clonotype. V is TRBV12-3 or TRBV12-4 and J is TRBJ2-5; 12 bases agree with TRBD2. The CDR3 has 14 amino acids. The V and J ends lost 8 bases and 3 bases, in that order; junction bases with no gene match: 4. CDR3 amino acids: CASEGLAGKETQYF. CDR3 nucleotide sequence: TGTGCCAGCGAAGGACTAGCGGGGAAAGAGACCCAGTACTTC.

J is TRBJ1-5 and V is TRBV28; no firm D call. The CDR3 is 14 residues long. Trimming left V 6 bases short and J 5 bases short, with 14 bases between. Per the germline V gene, CDR1 is MDHEN and CDR2 is SYDVKM. The CDR3 coding sequence is TGTGCCAGCAGCCCGAACGCGTGGGATCAGCCCCAGCATTTT. Translated, it gives CASSPNAWDQPQHF. Looking up the rest from reference TRBV28 and TRBJ1-5 gives the full variable domain: DVKVTQSSRYLVKRTGEKVFLECVQDMDHENMFWYRQDPGLGLRLIYFSYDVKMKEKGDIPEGYSVSREKKERFSLILESASTNQTSMYLCASSPNAWDQPQHFGDGTRLSIL.

This clonotype was detected a few times. The V gene is TRBV12-3 or TRBV12-4, the J gene TRBJ2-5; TRBD2 matches at 9 bases. V was clipped by 3 bases and J by 1 base; unmatched bases: 3. This CDR3 contains 15 residues. This CDR3 is CASSFVAGVQETQYF. The DNA for the CDR3 is TGTGCCAGCAGTTTTGTAGCGGGAGTCCAAGAGACCCAGTACTTC.

This clonotype was counted many times. V usage is TRBV20-1 and J usage is TRBJ2-3, with 13 bases that match TRBD2. This CDR3 contains 17 residues. The V and J ends lost 1 base and 0 bases, in that order; junction bases with no gene match: 4. Germline V gene data show CDR1 as DFQATT and CDR2 as SNEGSKA (reference sequence). CDR3 sequence reads: CSARGLAGGHSTDTQYF. CDR3 nucleotides: TGCAGTGCTAGAGGACTAGCGGGGGGCCATAGCACAGATACGCAGTATTTT.

This clonotype was detected only once. The chain combines TRBV11-1 with TRBJ2-5; no clear D. Germline V lookup: CDR1 SGHAT, CDR2 FQDESV (reference sequence). The CDR3 loop spans 13 amino acids. V was clipped by 6 bases and J by 3 bases, with 11 bases between them. CDR3 DNA: TGTGCCAGCAGTCTAATCCGCGAAGAGACCCAGTACTTC. Translating it yields CASSLIREETQYF.

There are many counts of this clonotype. V and J are TRBV15 and TRBJ2-2; D may be TRBD1 or TRBD2 (5 bases each). The CDR3 runs 15 residues. Germline CDR1 is LNHNV and CDR2 is YYDKDF (reference sequence). Trimming removed 3 bases from V and 7 bases from J, with 15 bases in between. CDR3 sequence reads: CATSSRWGEGGELFF. Written as DNA, the CDR3 is TGTGCCACCAGCAGCAGGTGGGGCGAGGGCGGGGAGCTGTTTTTT.

In its sample, this clonotype was seen many times. The DNA of the CDR3 is TGCAGTGCTAGTCCGCGAGCACGATTCGACGATGAGCAGTTCTTC. Translation gives CSASPRARFDDEQFF. The chain joins TRBV20-1 to TRBJ2-1; D call uncertain. The germline V gene encodes CDR1 DFQATT and CDR2 SNEGSKA (reference sequence). With 3 bases removed from V and 8 bases from J, the gap between germline ends came to 20 bases. The CDR3 has 15 residues.

The sample holds many counts of this clonotype. The chain joins TRBV29-1 to TRBJ1-2; D is possibly TRBD1 (6 bases). Germline CDR1 reads SQVTM; CDR2 reads ANQGSEA. The CDR3 is 14 residues long. V was clipped by 6 bases and J by 2 bases, with 16 bases between them. CDR3 sequence: CSVYRQEPNYGYTF. The CDR3 bases are TGCAGCGTATACCGACAGGAGCCAAACTATGGCTACACCTTC. Complete variable domain (other parts from reference TRBV29-1 and TRBJ1-2): SAVISQKPSRDICQRGTSLTIQCQVDSQVTMMFWYRQQPGQSLTLIATANQGSEATYESGFVIDKFPISRPNLTFSTLTVSNMSPEDSSIYLCSVYRQEPNYGYTFGSGTRLTVV.

This chain joins TRBV12-3 or TRBV12-4 and TRBJ2-5; TRBD1 agrees at 8 bases. This CDR3 contains 16 residues. Losses at the gene ends were 7 bases for V and 1 base for J; bases not matched to a gene: 11. DNA for the CDR3: TGTGCCAGCATTGGGAGACAGGGGAAGGCCCAAGAGACCCAGTACTTC. This gives the protein CASIGRQGKAQETQYF.

This clonotype was seen at least ten times. V is TRBV7-3 and J is TRBJ2-3, with D perhaps being TRBD1 or TRBD2 (6 bases each). The CDR3 sequence is 15 residues long. Germline V gene sequence: CDR1 SGHTA, CDR2 FQGTGA. V was trimmed by 0 bases and J by 3 bases, leaving 10 bases between them. The CDR3 DNA reads TGTGCCAGCAGCTTAACGGGGGGCATGACAGATACGCAGTATTTT. Encoded protein: CASSLTGGMTDTQYF.

The chain has TRBV28 and TRBJ2-3; D uncertain. The germline gives CDR1 MDHEN, CDR2 SYDVKM. This CDR3 region has 14 residues. V was cut by 5 bases and J by 5 bases, with 14 bases left in between. The CDR3 nucleotides read TGTGCCAGCAGTCCTCACTTCCTCGGAGATACGCAGTATTTT. This codes for CASSPHFLGDTQYF.

Ten or more counts support this clonotype. This chain uses TRBV12-3 or TRBV12-4 with TRBJ2-1, with 11 bases aligning to TRBD2. This CDR3 is built from 15 residues. The V gene end was trimmed by 6 bases and the J gene end by 4 bases; junction bases not matched to a gene: 5. The CDR3 DNA reads TGTGCCAGCAGCCCTAGCGGGGGGCGTTACAATGAGCAGTTCTTC. It yields the protein CASSPSGGRYNEQFF.

In its sample, this clonotype was seen many times. The chain recombines TRBV5-1 with TRBJ1-1; TRBD1 matches 10 bases. After removal of 2 bases from V and 4 bases from J, the junction contained 5 bases not matched to a gene. Germline CDR1 is SGHRS and CDR2 is YFSETQ. The CDR3 loop spans 15 amino acids. CDR3 protein: CASSFSGTGATEAFF. In DNA form, the CDR3 reads TGCGCCAGCAGCTTCTCCGGGACAGGGGCCACTGAAGCTTTCTTT.

This clonotype occurred many times. The chain couples TRBV5-1 to TRBJ2-7; D gene ambiguous. The CDR3 extends over 13 amino acids. Germline CDR1 and CDR2: SGHRS and YFSETQ. The V end lost 0 bases, the J end lost 3 bases, and 7 bases lay between the germline ends. The DNA for the CDR3 is TGCGCCAGCAGCTTGGCCAAAGGCTACGAGCAGTACTTC. As protein: CASSLAKGYEQYF.

DNA of the CDR3: TGCAGTGCTCTAGCGTCCTCTAGCACAGATACGCAGTATTTT. Its translation is CSALASSSTDTQYF. The chain combines TRBV20-1 with TRBJ2-3, with D maybe TRBD2 (6 bases). Germline-derived CDR1 and CDR2 are DFQATT and SNEGSKA (reference sequence). This CDR3 is 14 amino acids long. V was clipped by 5 bases and J by 0 bases, with 12 bases between them.

The chain links TRBV21-1 to TRBJ2-7. TRBV21-1 has pseudogene status. The CDR3 is made up of 14 amino acids. DNA for the CDR3: TGTGCCAGCAGTCCGGACGGTTCGGCCTACGAGCAGTACTTC. Amino acid sequence: CASSPDGSAYEQYF.

In this sample, this clonotype turned up many times. The V call is TRBV20-1, the J call TRBJ2-3; either TRBD1 or TRBD2 may supply D (5 bases each). The germline CDR1 and CDR2 sequences are DFQATT and SNEGSKA (reference sequence). V dropped 1 base and J dropped 0 bases, with 8 bases sitting between them. CDR3 size: 14 residues. The CDR3 reads CSARVGPSTDTQYF. The CDR3 DNA follows: TGCAGTGCTAGAGTGGGACCTAGCACAGATACGCAGTATTTT.

This clonotype appeared a few times. This chain links TRBV29-1 with TRBJ2-2; 9 bases are a match to TRBD1. CDR1 and CDR2 (germline): SQVTM, ANQGSEA. Unmatched junction bases numbered 6, after V lost 1 base and J lost 6 bases. CDR3 length: 15 residues. CDR3 in amino acids: CSVEVTGGGPGELFF. CDR3 DNA sequence: TGCAGCGTTGAAGTAACAGGGGGCGGTCCCGGGGAGCTGTTTTTT.

The table lists this clonotype with many counts. The chain recombines TRBV12-3 or TRBV12-4 with TRBJ2-3, with 8 bases matching TRBD1. Germline trimming cut 6 bases from V and 2 bases from J; bases unmatched to any gene: 4. The CDR3 totals 14 residues. CDR3 bases: TGTGCCAGCAGCGGGACAGGACACACAGATACGCAGTATTTT. This codes for CASSGTGHTDTQYF.

This clonotype has only a few counts. The chain carries TRBV20-1 and TRBJ1-5; a weak D match, TRBD1 (6 bases). This CDR3 has 14 residues. Germline V lookup: CDR1 DFQATT, CDR2 SNEGSKA (reference sequence). V dropped 1 base and J dropped 7 bases, with 14 bases sitting between them. CDR3 sequence (DNA): TGCAGTGCTAGAGCGGAGGCAGGGGTCCAGCCCCAGCATTTT. Translating gives CSARAEAGVQPQHF.

This chain links TRBV24-1 with TRBJ2-3; 8 bases match TRBD1. V shed 4 bases and J 1 base; nucleotides not matched to a gene: 3. The CDR3 has 15 residues. The germline gives CDR1 KGHDR, CDR2 SFDVKD. Here the CDR3 DNA reads TGTGCCACCAGTGAGCAGGGGGCCGGCACAGATACGCAGTATTTT. Amino acid sequence: CATSEQGAGTDTQYF.

This clonotype was seen ten or more times. The chain employs TRBV6-1 and TRBJ1-5; tentatively, D is TRBD1 (6 bases). CDR1 is MNHNS and CDR2 is SASEGT in the germline V gene. With 1 base removed from V and 1 base from J, the gap between germline ends came to 11 bases. The CDR3 runs to 16 residues. CDR3 in amino acids: CASSEVPRGSNQPQHF. The CDR3 DNA is TGTGCCAGCAGTGAAGTCCCCAGGGGAAGCAATCAGCCCCAGCATTTT.

This CDR3 is CASSPQTGVGTDTQYF. The DNA of the CDR3 is TGTGCCAGCAGCCCCCAAACAGGGGTTGGCACAGATACGCAGTATTTT. The J gene is TRBJ2-3, the V gene TRBV7-2; 7 bases are shared with TRBD1. Germline CDR1 is SGHTA and CDR2 is FQGNSA. J lost 1 base, V lost 5 bases, and 9 bases had no gene match. The CDR3 is 16 residues long. Combining the CDR3 with reference TRBV7-2 and TRBJ2-3 gives the whole variable domain GAGVSQSPSNKVTEKGKDVELRCDPISGHTALYWYRQSLGQGLEFLIYFQGNSAPDKSGLPSDRFSAERTGGSVSTLTIQRTQQEDSAVYLCASSPQTGVGTDTQYFGPGTRLTVL.

This clonotype was counted only a few times. This chain joins TRBV20-1 and TRBJ2-1; D might be TRBD1 (6 bases). The V end lost 5 bases, the J end lost 0 bases, and 11 bases lay between the germline ends. Germline CDR1 and CDR2: DFQATT and SNEGSKA (reference sequence). This CDR3 region has 14 residues. The CDR3 region is CSAGTGSSYNEQFF. The CDR3 bases are TGCAGTGCTGGAACAGGGAGCTCCTACAATGAGCAGTTCTTC.